These 5 T cell receptor beta chains originate from one sample sequenced in a study of OX40 agonist ivuxolimab in advanced cancers. TCRdb's copy holds only in-frame clones and misses some; the assay was immunoSEQ multiplex PCR. Of approximately 100,000 clones in the sample, 90% were seen once. Here the sequenced sample was CD4+ or CD8+ T cells sorted from blood, taken in a trial of the OX40 agonist ivuxolimab. These receptors were taken from an adult with an advanced solid tumor such as melanoma, head and neck, liver or kidney cancer.

This clone was counted a single time. This chain joins TRBV6-1 and TRBJ2-7, with D perhaps matching TRBD1 (6 bases). From germline, CDR1 is MNHNS and CDR2 SASEGT. The V end lost 7 bases, the J end lost 6 bases, and 16 bases lay between the germline ends. The CDR3 contains 13 residues. The CDR3 sequence is CASTTGLFGEQYF. CDR3 sequence (DNA): TGTGCCAGCACCACAGGGCTCTTCGGCGAGCAGTACTTC.

This chain connects TRBV12-2 to TRBJ1-3. TRBV12-2 is a pseudogene. This CDR3 region has 16 residues. CDR3 sequence (DNA): TGTGCAAGTCGCTTGATGGGGTGCTTCTCTGGAAACACCATATATTTT. This sequence encodes CASRLMGCFSGNTIYF.

The V and J genes are TRBV6-5 and TRBJ2-7, with D possibly being TRBD2 (5 bases). V dropped 4 bases and J dropped 2 bases, with 9 bases sitting between them. Germline V gene lookup returns CDR1 MNHEY and CDR2 SVGAGI. The CDR3 runs to 13 residues. CDR3 loop: CASSFPGTYEQYF. CDR3 nucleotides: TGTGCCAGCAGTTTCCCCGGGACCTACGAGCAGTACTTC.

The V call is TRBV19, the J call TRBJ1-1, with D uncertain. The germline gives CDR1 LNHDA, CDR2 SQIVND (reference sequence). Deletions cut 6 bases from V and 1 base from J, with 0 bases between. This CDR3 contains 10 residues. CDR3 nucleotide sequence: TGTGCCAGTAGGAACACTGAAGCTTTCTTT. It yields the protein CASRNTEAFF.

The rearrangement links TRBV18 to TRBJ2-1; TRBD2 matches 10 bases. Germline CDR1 and CDR2: KGHSH and LQKENI. This CDR3 contains 18 residues. The V segment lost 4 bases and the J segment 0 bases; nucleotides outside the gene matches: 9. CDR3 nucleotides: TGTGCCAGCTCACTCACCCTTAGCGGGGGGAGCTCCTACAATGAGCAGTTCTTC. Translating gives CASSLTLSGGSSYNEQFF.